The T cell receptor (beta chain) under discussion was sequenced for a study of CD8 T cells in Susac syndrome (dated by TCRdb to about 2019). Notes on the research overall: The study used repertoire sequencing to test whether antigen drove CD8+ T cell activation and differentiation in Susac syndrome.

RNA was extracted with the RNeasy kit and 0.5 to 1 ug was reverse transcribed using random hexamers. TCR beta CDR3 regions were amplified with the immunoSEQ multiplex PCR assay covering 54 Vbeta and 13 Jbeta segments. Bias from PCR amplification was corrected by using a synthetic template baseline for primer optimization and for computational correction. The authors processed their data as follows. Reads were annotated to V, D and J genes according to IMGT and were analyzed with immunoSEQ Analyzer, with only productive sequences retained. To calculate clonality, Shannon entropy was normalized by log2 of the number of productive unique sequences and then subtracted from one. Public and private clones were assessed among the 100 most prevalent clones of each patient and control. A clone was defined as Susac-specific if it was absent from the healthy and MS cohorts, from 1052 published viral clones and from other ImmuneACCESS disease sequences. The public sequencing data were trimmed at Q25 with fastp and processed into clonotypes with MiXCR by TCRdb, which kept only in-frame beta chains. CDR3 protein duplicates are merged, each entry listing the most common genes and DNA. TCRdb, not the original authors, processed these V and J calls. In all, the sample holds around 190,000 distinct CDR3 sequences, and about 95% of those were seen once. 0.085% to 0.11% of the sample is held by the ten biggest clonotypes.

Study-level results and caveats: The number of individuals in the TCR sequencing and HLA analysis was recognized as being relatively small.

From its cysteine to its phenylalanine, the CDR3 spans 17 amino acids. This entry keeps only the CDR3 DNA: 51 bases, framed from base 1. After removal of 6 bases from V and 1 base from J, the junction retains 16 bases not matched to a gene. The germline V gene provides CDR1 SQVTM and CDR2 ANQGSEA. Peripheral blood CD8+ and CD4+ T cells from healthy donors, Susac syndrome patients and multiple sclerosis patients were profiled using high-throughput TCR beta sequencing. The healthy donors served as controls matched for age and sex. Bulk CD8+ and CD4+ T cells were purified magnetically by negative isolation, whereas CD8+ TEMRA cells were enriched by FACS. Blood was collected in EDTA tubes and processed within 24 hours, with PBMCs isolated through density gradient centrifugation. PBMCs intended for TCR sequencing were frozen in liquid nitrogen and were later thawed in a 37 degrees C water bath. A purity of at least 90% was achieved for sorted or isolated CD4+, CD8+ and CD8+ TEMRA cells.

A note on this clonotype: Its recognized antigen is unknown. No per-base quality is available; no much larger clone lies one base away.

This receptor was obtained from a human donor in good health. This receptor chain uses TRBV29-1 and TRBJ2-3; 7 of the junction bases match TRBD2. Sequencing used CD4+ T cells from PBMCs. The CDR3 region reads CSVWGGDFSQGTDTQYF. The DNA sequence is TGCAGCGTATGGGGGGGGGACTTTTCCCAGGGCACAGATACGCAGTATTTT.